These T cell receptor beta chains were read from a single sample in a study of HIV-infected patients and healthy controls. TCRdb itself ran the 5' RACE reads through MiXCR, one entry per CDR3 protein. The sample lists around 62,000 distinct CDR3 sequences; 15% to 20% were seen once. The sequencing input was CD4+ T cells from blood. All receptors come from a human donor in good health. CDR3s include the opening cysteine and the closing phenylalanine or tryptophan.

TRBJ2-3,TRBV12-3/TRBV12-4,CASSFPTDTQYF
TRBJ1-4,TRBV7-2,CASSLTGAFATNEKLFF
TRBJ2-5,TRBV20-1,CSARDTFPDSRKTQYF
TRBJ1-5,TRBV12-3/TRBV12-4,CASSSSRQGYSNQPQHF
TRBJ2-5,TRBV18,CASSSGQGAQETQYF
TRBJ2-1,TRBV19,CASSISGAGGPVNEQFF
TRBJ1-4,TRBV20-1,CSAFTGDGEKLFF
TRBJ2-7,TRBV27,CASSSWDSHYEQYF
TRBJ1-2,TRBV18,CASSPDGPSYGYTF
TRBJ2-7,TRBV5-4,CASSTGLEPNYEQYF
TRBJ2-4,TRBV7-9,CASSLKYPGQVAKNIQYF
TRBJ2-7,TRBV6-5,CASSSVWKQGNEQYF
TRBJ1-2,TRBV29-1,CSVDQGFSYGYTF
TRBJ1-5,TRBV2,CASSSWDRDNQPQHF
TRBJ1-1,TRBV6-2/TRBV6-3,CASRNGGSEAFF
TRBJ1-4,TRBV29-1,CSVQGFVEKLFF
TRBJ1-4,TRBV4-1,CASSQDPGRQLGQNEKLFF
TRBJ2-7,TRBV20-1,CSASGQGRGGNPEQYF
TRBJ1-6,TRBV6-1,CASITSRRNYNSPLHF
TRBJ2-1,TRBV9,CASSVGPGDFDNEQFF
TRBJ2-7,TRBV28,CASSILLWSHEQYF
TRBJ2-3,TRBV30,CAWSVGGGGADTQYF
TRBJ2-4,TRBV4-1,CASSHESRGTERRAKNIQYF